Below are 18 T cell receptor beta chains sequenced from a single sample in a study of identical twins' blood T cells (dated by TCRdb to the early 2010s). Library generation was performed with 5' RACE. The sample was run on an Illumina Genome Analyzer IIx. TCRdb reprocessing: public reads trimmed at Q25 with fastp, clones called with MiXCR, in-frame beta chains kept. Merged by CDR3 protein, the rows form single entries marked with the most common genes and DNA. Across this sample there are roughly 380,000 distinct CDR3 sequences, with roughly 28% seen only once. More than 5.5% of the sample lies in the top ten. Sequences were obtained from PBMCs. The receptors shown here come from a woman between 18 and 50 years old in good health.

Turning to this clonotype: A much larger clone lies a single base off, so this may be a read error. The chain couples TRBV6-4 to TRBJ2-2; possibly TRBD1 for D (6 bases). Germline CDR1 MRHNA, CDR2 SNTAGT. CDR3 length: 16 amino acids. Trimming removed 4 bases from V and 2 bases from J, with 14 bases in between. CDR3 region: CASSGNRELNTGELFF. The CDR3 DNA follows: TGTGCCAGCAGTGGCAACAGGGAGCTAAACACCGGGGAGCTGTTTTTT.

The rearrangement joins TRBV15 to TRBJ2-7; 9 bases map to TRBD1. V shed 0 bases, J shed 5 bases, and the junction held 11 bases outside the gene matches. This CDR3 comprises 17 residues. Germline lookup yields CDR1 LNHNV and CDR2 YYDKDF (reference sequence). The CDR3 DNA is TGTGCCACCAGCAGAGATCTTCCCGGGACAGGGAACAACGAGCAGTACTTC. Encoded protein: CATSRDLPGTGNNEQYF.

Concerning this clonotype itself: The junction differs from germline at one of its ends, possibly a read error. The rearrangement uses TRBV10-3 and TRBJ1-1, with unresolved D. Germline values: CDR1 ENHRY, CDR2 SYGVKD. This CDR3 spans 15 amino acids. Written as DNA, the CDR3 is TGTGCCGTCAGTGATGACGGACGGATGAACACTGAAGCTTTCTTT. It specifies CAVSDDGRMNTEAFF.

The rearrangement joins TRBV19 to TRBJ1-1; no clear D. Trimming cost V 7 bases and J 5 bases, with 17 bases left between them. This CDR3 is built from 14 residues. Germline V lookup: CDR1 LNHDA, CDR2 SQIVND (reference sequence). Here the CDR3 reads CASTSWQAPTEAFF. The CDR3, as DNA: TGTGCCAGTACCTCATGGCAGGCTCCTACTGAAGCTTTCTTT.

This clonotype has a single count. V usage is TRBV20-1 and J usage is TRBJ1-2, with 8 bases that match TRBD1. The CDR3 loop spans 14 amino acids. V lost 4 bases to trimming and J lost 6 bases; unmatched junction nucleotides: 10. Germline CDR1 DFQATT, CDR2 SNEGSKA (reference sequence). The CDR3, as DNA: TGCAGTGCTACGGCAGGGGGCTTTTTTGATGGCTACACCTTC. Protein: CSATAGGFFDGYTF.

This clonotype was counted ten times or more. The gene calls are TRBV20-1 and TRBJ2-7; a possible D gene is TRBD2 (6 bases). The V and J ends lost 0 bases and 4 bases respectively, with 16 bases between them. Germline V lookup: CDR1 DFQATT, CDR2 SNEGSKA (reference sequence). The length of the CDR3 is 15 residues. CDR3 nucleotides: TGCAGTGCTAGAGACTGGAGTAGCGGCTCTTACGAGCAGTACTTC. Amino acids: CSARDWSSGSYEQYF.

This clonotype was observed a handful of times. The chain carries TRBV29-1 and TRBJ1-1, with TRBD1 as a possible D gene (5 bases). Germline loops: CDR1 SQVTM, CDR2 ANQGSEA. The CDR3 has 13 amino acids. V lost 4 bases, J lost 0 bases, and 9 bases lay in between. The CDR3 bases are TGCAGCGTTGTTACAGGATTGAACACTGAAGCTTTCTTT. Its translation: CSVVTGLNTEAFF.

This clonotype was picked up many times. The chain combines TRBV29-1 with TRBJ2-7; D remains unclear. The CDR3 is 10 residues long. CDR1 and CDR2 from the germline V gene are SQVTM and ANQGSEA. Trimming cost V 6 bases and J 4 bases, with 7 bases left between them. The CDR3 spells CSVGTYEQYF. The DNA of the CDR3 is TGCAGCGTCGGAACGTACGAGCAGTACTTC.

This clonotype was counted between two and nine times. The chain couples TRBV20-1 to TRBJ1-1; D remains ambiguous. Germline CDR1 and CDR2: DFQATT and SNEGSKA (reference sequence). The CDR3 is made up of 13 amino acids. V lost 3 bases and J 3 bases, leaving 11 bases between the germline ends. In DNA form, the CDR3 reads TGCAGTGCTAGTAGGCAGAAGGACACTGAAGCTTTCTTT. Protein product: CSASRQKDTEAFF.

This sequence joins TRBV6-5 and TRBJ1-1, with D tentatively TRBD1 (5 bases). The CDR3 is made up of 14 amino acids. Germline assignment: CDR1 MNHEY and CDR2 SVGAGI. Trimming took off 5 bases at V and 0 bases at J, with 10 bases between the two ends. The DNA of the CDR3 is TGTGCCAGCAGTCGGGGGGATGTGAACACTGAAGCTTTCTTT. It specifies CASSRGDVNTEAFF.

This clonotype was counted ten times or more. The CDR3: CSVTGGSADTF. CDR3 sequence (DNA): TGCAGCGTGACAGGGGGCAGCGCAGACACCTTC. V is TRBV29-1 and J is TRBJ1-2; TRBD1 matches 10 bases. The CDR3 length is 11 residues. Per the germline V gene, CDR1 is SQVTM and CDR2 is ANQGSEA. V lost 6 bases to trimming and J lost 12 bases; unmatched junction nucleotides: 7.

Only a few counts were recorded for this clonotype. This chain connects TRBV20-1 to TRBJ1-5; D gene ambiguous. The V end was cut by 4 bases, the J end by 10 bases, with 14 bases between. The CDR3 consists of 12 residues. Germline V gives CDR1 DFQATT, CDR2 SNEGSKA (reference sequence). In nucleotides, the CDR3 is TGCAGTGCTATTCCGGGCCAAAAACCCCAGCATTTT. Translation gives CSAIPGQKPQHF.

This clonotype was detected only a few times. The chain couples TRBV10-3 to TRBJ1-1; D remains ambiguous. Trimming left V 5 bases short and J 1 base short, with 8 bases between. Germline values: CDR1 ENHRY, CDR2 SYGVKD. CDR3 length: 13 residues. The CDR3 coding sequence is TGTGCCATCAGTAAACAGACGAACACTGAAGCTTTCTTT. Translating it yields CAISKQTNTEAFF.

This clonotype was seen repeatedly, ten times or more. This chain connects TRBV12-3 or TRBV12-4 to TRBJ2-7; D possibly corresponds to TRBD2 (6 bases). V lost 1 base, J lost 5 bases, and 6 bases lay in between. The CDR3 covers 12 residues. CDR3 bases: TGTGCCAGCAGTTTAGGGGGGGACGAGCAGTACTTC. It codes for CASSLGGDEQYF.

This clonotype was detected only once. The chain is built from TRBV7-2 and TRBJ1-1; D ambiguous. The length of the CDR3 is 15 residues. Germline V CDR1 and CDR2: SGHTA, FQGNSA. Trimming took 1 base from V and 0 from J, leaving 9 bases between them. CDR3 sequence (DNA): TGTGCCAGCAGCTTAGTCCCGGGTATGAACACTGAAGCTTTCTTT. This translates into CASSLVPGMNTEAFF.

This clonotype was seen ten or more times. The chain uses TRBV24-1 and TRBJ2-3; D might be TRBD2 (6 bases). Between the trimmed V and J ends, which lost 1 base and 0 bases, there was a span of 10 bases. The CDR3 is 16 amino acids. The germline V gene has CDR1 KGHDR and CDR2 SFDVKD. The CDR3, as DNA: TGTGCCACCAGTGATTTCGGCGGGGTCAGCACAGATACGCAGTATTTT. It codes for CATSDFGGVSTDTQYF.

There are many counts of this clonotype. J is TRBJ2-7 and V is TRBV7-9; D gene ambiguous. In germline, CDR1 is SEHNR, CDR2 FQNEAQ (reference sequence). V lost 1 base and J lost 9, with 10 bases in between. The CDR3 is 12 residues long. The CDR3 DNA is TGTGCCAGCAGCTTAGGGGTCAGAGGGCAGTACTTC. This encodes CASSLGVRGQYF.

About this clonotype itself: A much larger clone differs by one base, so this may be a read error. The CDR3 does not close with the conserved phenylalanine or tryptophan, likely indicating a read error. The J gene is TRBJ2-2, the V gene TRBV20-1; no reliable D call. The CDR3 contains 12 residues. The germline V gene encodes CDR1 DFQATT and CDR2 SNEGSKA (reference sequence). V lost 6 bases, J lost 1 base, and 6 bases lay in between. The chain's CDR3 is CSAKRNTGELFV. The CDR3 nucleotides are TGCAGTGCAAAGCGGAACACCGGGGAGCTGTTTGTT.